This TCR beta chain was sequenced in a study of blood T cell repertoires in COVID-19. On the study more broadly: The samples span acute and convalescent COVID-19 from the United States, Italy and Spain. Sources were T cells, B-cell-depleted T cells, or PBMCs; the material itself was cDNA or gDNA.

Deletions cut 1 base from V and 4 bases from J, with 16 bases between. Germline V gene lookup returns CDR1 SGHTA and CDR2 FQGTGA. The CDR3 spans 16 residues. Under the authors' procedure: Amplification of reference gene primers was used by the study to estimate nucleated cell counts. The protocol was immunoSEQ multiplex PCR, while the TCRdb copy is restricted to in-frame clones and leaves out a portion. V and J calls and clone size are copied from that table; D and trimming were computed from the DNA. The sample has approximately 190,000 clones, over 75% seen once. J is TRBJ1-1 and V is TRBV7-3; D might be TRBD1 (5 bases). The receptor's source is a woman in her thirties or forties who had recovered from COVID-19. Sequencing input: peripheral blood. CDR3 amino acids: CASSLIGGMYSTEAFF. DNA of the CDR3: TGTGCCAGCAGCTTAATCGGGGGGATGTATAGCACTGAAGCTTTCTTT.